The clone carrying this TCR beta chain came up once. Its antigen is not identified. When sampled, the donors appeared nominally healthy, though they likely had unrecorded immune exposures. With 5 bases removed from V and 8 bases from J, the gap between germline ends came to 9 bases. This CDR3 comprises 11 residues. Germline CDR1 is MDHEN and CDR2 is SYDVKM. The PCR made use of 60 Vbeta and 13 Jbeta primers. Clones were sequenced by immunoSEQ multiplex PCR, and TCRdb holds only the in-frame ones, with some missing. Here the sample spans about 130,000 clones, 65% to 80% being singletons. The source of the sample is a study of cytomegalovirus exposure and HLA in healthy donors. Study-wide background: Genetic ancestry analysis placed over 75% of the 410 or so donors that were genotyped in the Caucasian-associated cluster. General observations from the study: Analysis was performed later, and it showed HLA-associated TCR beta chains to be more clonally expanded than equally common others.

This TCR was sampled from a human donor in good health. The specimen was PBMCs. This chain links TRBV28 with TRBJ1-2, with D possibly matching TRBD1 (5 bases). CDR3 region: CASSQQVGYTF. CDR3 DNA sequence: TGTGCCAGCAGTCAACAGGTGGGCTACACCTTC.